This TCR beta chain appears in the sequencing data of a study of control samples from healthy donors and cancer patients. Here immunoSEQ multiplex PCR was the method, and the copy in TCRdb shows in-frame clones only, minus some. The sample has tens of thousands of clones; roughly nine tenths are singletons. V lost 0 bases, J lost 2 bases, and 4 bases stayed unmatched. The CDR3 is 17 residues long. The germline V gene has CDR1 PRHDT and CDR2 FYEKMQ (reference sequence). Sequences were obtained from blood. The clonotype comes from a woman aged 45-59 years in good health. V usage is TRBV13 and J usage is TRBJ2-5; 12 bases map to TRBD2. In DNA form, the CDR3 reads TGTGCCAGCAGCTTAGGGCTAGCGGGGGGGCGGCAAGAGACCCAGTACTTC. The encoded protein is CASSLGLAGGRQETQYF.